The sequence of this T cell receptor (beta chain) was determined in a study of blood T cell repertoires in COVID-19. Repertoires were generated with immunoSEQ multiplex PCR, while TCRdb's copy carries only in-frame clones and drops some. Of about 490,000 clones listed, 70% to 90% were seen once; the top ten hold about 3%. The V and J ends lost 2 bases and 5 bases, in that order; junction bases with no gene match: 9. The germline CDR1 and CDR2 sequences are SGHNT and YYREEE (reference sequence). CDR3 size: 16 residues. The V call is TRBV5-4, the J call TRBJ2-5; 10 nucleotides agree with TRBD1. This receptor was taken from a human donor in a cohort sampled during active COVID-19. Sequencing was performed on peripheral blood. The CDR3 here is CASSFGTGVRSETQYF. The CDR3 DNA is TGTGCCAGCAGCTTTGGGACAGGGGTGCGTTCGGAGACCCAGTACTTC.